The rows below give T cell receptor beta chains drawn from one sample of a study of shared clonotypes between healthy human individuals. Produced via immunoSEQ multiplex PCR; TCRdb's table is partial and in-frame only. This table holds 550,000 to 800,000 clones, about 74% found once. The source material was memory CD4+ T cells sorted from blood. These TCRs come from a woman younger than 45 in good health. CDR3s include the opening cysteine and the closing phenylalanine or tryptophan. The order of the fields is V gene, D gene, J gene, clone size, CDR3 protein, CDR3 DNA. A D gene is named only where the DNA matches it firmly. Some rows have no size entry. The others give once, few or many, or a class for an expanded clone.

V: TRBV15
D: TRBD1
J: TRBJ2-7
size: -
CDR3: CATSRPGQGYEQYF
DNA: TGTGCCACCAGCAGACCGGGACAGGGTTACGAGCAGTACTTC

V: TRBV11-2
D: -
J: TRBJ1-2
size: -
CDR3: CASSIALGWGYTF
DNA: TGTGCCAGCAGCATTGCGTTGGGTTGGGGCTACACCTTC

V: TRBV6-1
D: -
J: TRBJ2-7
size: many
CDR3: CASSEAAEGYEQYF
DNA: TGTGCCAGCAGTGAAGCTGCGGAGGGCTACGAGCAGTACTTC

V: TRBV28
D: -
J: TRBJ1-5
size: few
CDR3: CASSTPTLFNQPQHF
DNA: TGTGCCAGCAGTACGCCGACACTTTTCAATCAGCCCCAGCATTTT

V: TRBV4-1
D: TRBD2
J: TRBJ2-1
size: -
CDR3: CASSSSGGGYNEQFF
DNA: TGCGCCAGCAGCTCTAGCGGGGGTGGCTACAATGAGCAGTTCTTC

V: TRBV29-1
D: -
J: TRBJ1-2
size: -
CDR3: CSVEIEAGSWYGYTF
DNA: TGCAGCGTTGAGATCGAGGCAGGGAGTTGGTATGGCTACACCTTC

V: TRBV6-6
D: -
J: TRBJ2-3
size: many
CDR3: CASSRLGGTDTQYF
DNA: TGTGCCAGCAGCCGACTGGGGGGCACAGATACGCAGTATTTT

V: TRBV9
D: TRBD2
J: TRBJ2-5
size: -
CDR3: CASSPPGGRGETQYF
DNA: TGTGCCAGCAGCCCCCCGGGGGGGAGAGGGGAGACCCAGTACTTC

V: TRBV14
D: -
J: TRBJ2-1
size: -
CDR3: CASSPKKLSSYNEQFF
DNA: TGTGCCAGCAGCCCCAAAAAACTCAGCTCCTACAATGAGCAGTTCTTC

V: TRBV18
D: -
J: TRBJ1-2
size: -
CDR3: CASSPTPGQRSGYTF
DNA: TGTGCCAGCTCACCTACCCCGGGACAACGAAGTGGCTACACCTTC

V: TRBV6-5
D: -
J: TRBJ2-1
size: -
CDR3: CASRARSSYNEQFF
DNA: TGTGCCAGCAGAGCTAGGAGCTCCTACAATGAGCAGTTCTTC

V: TRBV6-1
D: TRBD2
J: TRBJ2-1
size: -
CDR3: CAGGSAGDDDEQFF
DNA: TGTGCCGGGGGTTCAGCGGGAGACGACGATGAGCAGTTCTTC

V: TRBV7-9
D: TRBD2
J: TRBJ2-1
size: many
CDR3: CASSSQAGAEQFF
DNA: TGTGCCAGCAGCTCTCAGGCGGGAGCTGAGCAGTTCTTC

V: TRBV19
D: -
J: TRBJ1-5
size: -
CDR3: CASRIQGRNQPQHF
DNA: TGTGCCAGTAGGATACAGGGTAGAAATCAGCCCCAGCATTTT

V: TRBV7-2
D: -
J: TRBJ2-4
size: -
CDR3: CASSLQGLGKNIQYF
DNA: TGTGCCAGCAGCCTACAGGGTTTGGGCAAAAACATTCAGTACTTC

V: TRBV10-2
D: TRBD2
J: TRBJ2-5
size: -
CDR3: CASSRLAGTEETQYF
DNA: TGCGCCAGCAGTAGACTAGCGGGAACCGAAGAGACCCAGTACTTC

V: TRBV7-2
D: TRBD2
J: TRBJ2-7
size: -
CDR3: CASSPWAGGDEQYF
DNA: TGTGCCAGCAGCCCCTGGGCGGGAGGCGACGAGCAGTACTTC

V: TRBV7-8
D: TRBD1
J: TRBJ2-7
size: -
CDR3: CASSLVRGPYEQYF
DNA: TGTGCCAGCAGCTTAGTCAGGGGGCCCTACGAGCAGTACTTC

V: TRBV28
D: -
J: TRBJ1-1
size: -
CDR3: CASNLNQGKGNTEAFF
DNA: TGTGCCAGCAACTTGAACCAGGGCAAGGGGAACACTGAAGCTTTCTTT

V: TRBV27
D: TRBD2
J: TRBJ2-1
size: -
CDR3: CASSSVAGGSYEQFF
DNA: TGTGCCAGCAGTTCCGTAGCGGGAGGTTCCTATGAGCAGTTCTTC

V: TRBV28
D: -
J: TRBJ2-5
size: -
CDR3: CASSSPRLSPGETQYF
DNA: TGTGCCAGCAGTTCCCCCCGCTTGAGCCCGGGAGAGACCCAGTACTTC

V: TRBV10-3
D: -
J: TRBJ1-1
size: -
CDR3: CAISDPLKMAQAFF
DNA: TGTGCCATCAGTGACCCTCTCAAAATGGCCCAGGCTTTCTTT

V: TRBV6-1
D: -
J: TRBJ1-5
size: once
CDR3: CASRPGTGNQPQHF
DNA: TGTGCCAGCAGACCCGGGACGGGGAATCAGCCCCAGCATTTT

V: TRBV5-5
D: TRBD2
J: TRBJ2-1
size: -
CDR3: CASRSRTSGSLYNEQFF
DNA: TGTGCCAGCAGATCAAGAACTAGCGGGAGTTTATACAATGAGCAGTTCTTC

V: TRBV28
D: -
J: TRBJ2-5
size: -
CDR3: CASSLRGRTQYF
DNA: TGTGCCAGCAGTTTAAGGGGGAGGACCCAGTACTTC

V: TRBV29-1
D: -
J: TRBJ2-1
size: -
CDR3: CSVDTTELSYNEQFF
DNA: TGCAGCGTTGATACTACGGAACTCTCCTACAATGAGCAGTTCTTC

V: TRBV5-1
D: -
J: TRBJ1-4
size: -
CDR3: CASSVIPLATNEKLFF
DNA: TGCGCCAGCAGCGTCATCCCACTTGCAACTAATGAAAAACTGTTTTTT

V: TRBV9
D: -
J: TRBJ2-6
size: -
CDR3: CASSVGGGGAGANVLTF
DNA: TGTGCCAGCAGCGTAGGTGGAGGGGGAGCTGGGGCCAACGTCCTGACTTTC

V: TRBV28
D: TRBD1
J: TRBJ2-5
size: -
CDR3: CASSSGQGIETQYF
DNA: TGTGCCAGCAGTTCGGGACAGGGAATAGAGACCCAGTACTTC

V: TRBV15
D: -
J: TRBJ1-3
size: few
CDR3: CATSRVGNTIYF
DNA: TGTGCCACCAGCAGAGTAGGAAACACCATATATTTT

V: TRBV25-1
D: TRBD2
J: TRBJ2-7
size: -
CDR3: CASSFPGLAGSYEQYF
DNA: TGTGCCAGCAGCTTCCCGGGACTAGCGGGATCCTACGAGCAGTACTTC

V: TRBV7-2
D: TRBD2
J: TRBJ2-2
size: -
CDR3: CASSSIPGLGFTGELFF
DNA: TGTGCCAGCAGCTCGATTCCGGGACTAGGATTCACCGGGGAGCTGTTTTTT

V: TRBV28
D: -
J: TRBJ1-3
size: -
CDR3: CASTPVNSGNTIYF
DNA: TGTGCCAGCACCCCGGTCAACTCTGGAAACACCATATATTTT